This T cell receptor beta chain was identified during a study of T-cell memory formation after mild COVID-19. This clonotype appeared many times. TCRdb re-called the 5' RACE reads with MiXCR, one entry per CDR3 protein. The sample includes 200,000 to 250,000 distinct CDR3 sequences, approximately 15% of them seen just once. Sequencing used PBMCs or a T cell subset sorted from them (not recorded which). This clonotype originated in an adult woman who had mild COVID-19 (a few samples of this study predate the infection). Cell type and time point are not known.

The CDR3 protein is CATSNRLSERAFF. CDR3 bases: TGTGCCACCAGCAATCGGCTATCGGAGCGGGCTTTCTTT. The V call is TRBV24-1, the J call TRBJ1-1; no clear D. V shed 7 bases and J shed 11 bases, with 19 bases lying between them. Germline CDR1 and CDR2: KGHDR and SFDVKD. The CDR3 consists of 13 residues.